Each of the 25 T cell receptor beta chains below was sequenced from the same sample in a study of blood T cell repertoires in COVID-19. Method: immunoSEQ multiplex PCR; TCRdb's copy keeps in-frame clones and lacks some. The repertoire includes about 150,000 clones, roughly 87% of them detected once, and about 4.2% sits in the top ten. Sequencing was done on a sample of peripheral blood. Receptors originate from a woman in her sixties or seventies with active or convalescent COVID-19.

CDR3 residues: CASSQYRDHSGNTIYF. In DNA form, the CDR3 reads TGCGCCAGCAGCCAATACAGGGACCACTCTGGAAACACCATATATTTT. The V call is TRBV4-3, the J call TRBJ1-3, with a tentative D call TRBD1 (6 bases). The CDR3 has 16 residues. Between the trimmed V and J ends, which lost 2 bases and 0 bases, there was a span of 11 bases. Germline V gives CDR1 LGHNA, CDR2 YSLEER.

The chain has TRBV5-4 and TRBJ2-3; no clear D gene. CDR1 and CDR2 (germline): SGHNT, YYREEE (reference sequence). Trimming removed 2 bases at V and 4 bases at J, with 8 bases between. The CDR3 extends over 13 amino acids. CDR3 coding DNA: TGTGCCAGCAGCTTACCTAGAGCAGATACGCAGTATTTT. Translating gives CASSLPRADTQYF.

The chain is built from TRBV9 and TRBJ1-5; 7 nucleotides match TRBD1. The ends lost 0 bases at V and 4 bases at J; junction bases unmatched: 4. Germline V lookup: CDR1 SGDLS, CDR2 YYNGEE. The CDR3 loop spans 15 amino acids. The CDR3 loop is CASSVEGAVNQPQHF. The CDR3 DNA follows: TGTGCCAGCAGCGTAGAGGGGGCAGTGAATCAGCCCCAGCATTTT.

The CDR3 region is CASSELARETQYF. For the CDR3, the DNA is TGTGCCAGCAGTGAACTAGCCAGGGAGACCCAGTACTTC. The gene calls are TRBV2 and TRBJ2-5; D perhaps matches TRBD2 (5 bases). There are 13 residues in the CDR3. Germline V gene sequence: CDR1 SNHLY, CDR2 FYNNEI. The ends were cut back, 2 bases at V and 5 bases at J, with 9 bases in the middle.

This chain connects TRBV19 to TRBJ2-7; the D gene is possibly TRBD2 (6 bases). The germline V and J ends were trimmed by 3 bases and 2 bases, with 11 bases remaining between them. Germline CDR1 is LNHDA and CDR2 is SQIVND (reference sequence). The CDR3 totals 14 residues. The DNA of the CDR3 is TGTGCCAGTAGTATGCGGGGACCCCCCTACGAGCAGTACTTC. Translating gives CASSMRGPPYEQYF.

This chain links TRBV6-6 with TRBJ2-1; D ambiguous. The V end lost 2 bases, the J end lost 5 bases, and 16 bases lay between the germline ends. The CDR3 runs to 16 residues. In germline, CDR1 is MNHNY, CDR2 SVGAGI (reference sequence). The CDR3 reads CASSYEVLVPHNEQFF. The CDR3 bases are TGTGCCAGCAGTTACGAGGTGCTTGTGCCACACAATGAGCAGTTCTTC.

This chain joins TRBV30 and TRBJ1-3; D might be TRBD1 (6 bases). The germline V gene has CDR1 GTSNPN and CDR2 SVGIG (reference sequence). This CDR3 comprises 14 residues. Deletions cut 1 base from V and 2 bases from J, with 9 bases between. The CDR3 sequence is CAWSEGVAGNTIYF. CDR3 coding DNA: TGTGCCTGGAGTGAGGGGGTCGCTGGAAACACCATATATTTT.

This clone was counted ten times or more. The rearrangement uses TRBV10-1 and TRBJ1-5; 9 positions agree with TRBD1. The CDR3 sequence is 17 residues long. The V and J ends lost 3 bases and 0 bases, in that order; junction bases with no gene match: 6. CDR1 WNHNN and CDR2 SYGVQD come from the germline V gene (reference sequence). In DNA form, the CDR3 reads TGCGCCAGCAGTGACATTGACAGGGGGAATAGCAATCAGCCCCAGCATTTT. As protein: CASSDIDRGNSNQPQHF.

The chain joins TRBV6-5 to TRBJ2-7; weak D call: TRBD1 (6 bases). In germline, CDR1 is MNHEY, CDR2 SVGAGI. V was trimmed by 6 bases and J by 0 bases, leaving 12 bases between them. The CDR3 has 14 residues. CDR3 sequence reads: CASRLTGHSYEQYF. The CDR3 nucleotides are TGTGCCAGCAGACTTACGGGACACTCCTACGAGCAGTACTTC.

The chain employs TRBV12-3 or TRBV12-4 and TRBJ1-2, with TRBD1 matching 8 bases. CDR3 length: 13 amino acids. V shed 5 bases and J 6 bases; nucleotides not matched to a gene: 5. The CDR3 nucleotides are TGTGCCAGCAGTCCAGGGGGCAAGCATGGCTACACCTTC. This sequence encodes CASSPGGKHGYTF.

The chain employs TRBV5-1 and TRBJ2-3; the match to TRBD2 covers 8 bases. The CDR3 loop spans 17 amino acids. The junction had 9 bases not matched to a gene; V was cut back by 0 bases and J by 3 bases. CDR1 and CDR2 (germline): SGHRS, YFSETQ. Written as DNA, the CDR3 is TGCGCCAGCAGCTTGGGTTATGACGGGGGGGCTACAGATACGCAGTATTTT. It is translated as CASSLGYDGGATDTQYF. The whole variable domain, filled in from reference TRBV5-1 and TRBJ2-3, reads KAGVTQTPRYLIKTRGQQVTLSCSPISGHRSVSWYQQTPGQGLQFLFEYFSETQRNKGNFPGRFSGRQFSNSRSEMNVSTLELGDSALYLCASSLGYDGGATDTQYFGPGTRLTVL.

The gene calls are TRBV25-1 and TRBJ2-5, with no clear D. This CDR3 comprises 15 residues. CDR1 MGHDK and CDR2 SYGVNS come from the germline V gene. Trimming removed 4 bases at V and 1 base at J, with 13 bases between. The CDR3 reads CASSALTTVQETQYF. Written as DNA, the CDR3 is TGTGCCAGCAGTGCTTTGACAACAGTCCAAGAGACCCAGTACTTC. Supplemented by reference TRBV25-1 and TRBJ2-5, the full variable domain reads EADIYQTPRYLVIGTGKKITLECSQTMGHDKMYWYQQDPGMELHLIHYSYGVNSTEKGDLSSESTVSRIRTEHFPLTLESARPSHTSQYLCASSALTTVQETQYFGPGTRLLVL.

This chain connects TRBV19 to TRBJ1-2; TRBD1 matches 7 bases. The CDR3 totals 17 residues. Trimming took 0 bases from V and 4 from J; bases not matched to a gene: 11. Germline lookup yields CDR1 LNHDA and CDR2 SQIVND (reference sequence). The CDR3 sequence: CASSIETGAGGVYGYTF. The CDR3 nucleotides read TGTGCCAGTAGTATAGAAACTGGGGCAGGGGGAGTCTATGGCTACACCTTC.

The rearrangement joins TRBV9 to TRBJ1-4; 8 bases match TRBD1. This CDR3 comprises 16 residues. After removal of 3 bases from V and 1 base from J, the junction contained 5 bases not matched to a gene. Germline CDR1 SGDLS, CDR2 YYNGEE. The CDR3 sequence: CASSGGQGGTNEKLFF. For the CDR3, the DNA is TGTGCCAGCAGCGGCGGACAGGGTGGAACTAATGAAAAACTGTTTTTT. Full variable domain (remainder filled in from reference TRBV9 and TRBJ1-4): DSGVTQTPKHLITATGQRVTLRCSPRSGDLSVYWYQQSLDQGLQFLIQYYNGEERAKGNILERFSAQQFPDLHSELNLSSLELGDSALYFCASSGGQGGTNEKLFFGSGTQLSVL.

This chain links TRBV7-9 with TRBJ1-4; D ambiguous. V shed 6 bases and J shed 7 bases, with 15 bases lying between them. Germline V gene data show CDR1 as SEHNR and CDR2 as FQNEAQ (reference sequence). The CDR3 totals 14 residues. CDR3 sequence: CASSPTGLGEKLFF. The CDR3 nucleotides are TGTGCCAGCAGTCCGACGGGGTTAGGTGAAAAACTGTTTTTT.

V gene TRBV5-1 combines with J gene TRBJ2-7, with 8 bases lining up with TRBD1. CDR3 length: 13 residues. Germline V gene sequence: CDR1 SGHRS, CDR2 YFSETQ. The ends lost 5 bases at V and 7 bases at J; junction bases unmatched: 8. This chain's CDR3 is CASRGQGLGEQYF. As DNA, the CDR3 is TGCGCCAGCAGAGGACAGGGTTTGGGGGAGCAGTACTTC.

The CDR3 coding sequence is TGTGCCGCCCGACAGTTAAGGGGAAACACCATATATTTT. It yields the protein CAARQLRGNTIYF. This sequence joins TRBV6-6 and TRBJ1-3, with TRBD1 as a possible D gene (5 bases). Trimming stripped 11 bases from V and 4 bases from J, with 15 bases between. CDR1 and CDR2 from the germline V gene are MNHNY and SVGAGI (reference sequence). The CDR3 runs 13 residues.

The chain links TRBV19 to TRBJ1-2; no clear D gene. Germline-derived CDR1 and CDR2 are LNHDA and SQIVND (reference sequence). Between the trimmed V and J ends, which lost 7 bases and 5 bases, there was a span of 20 bases. The CDR3 runs 15 residues. The CDR3 bases are TGTGCCAGTACCACTTCATTGCGGAGTCAGTATGGCTACACCTTC. It specifies CASTTSLRSQYGYTF.

This chain uses TRBV6-5 with TRBJ2-3; D is uncertain. Looked up from germline, CDR1 is MNHEY and CDR2 is SVGAGI. Trimming took 0 bases from V and 0 from J, leaving 4 bases between them. The CDR3 length is 14 residues. The CDR3 DNA is TGTGCCAGCAGTTACTCCTCTAGCACAGATACGCAGTATTTT. Translating gives CASSYSSSTDTQYF.

The chain's CDR3 is CASSVSGQGGDTQYF. CDR3 sequence (DNA): TGTGCCAGCAGCGTCTCAGGACAGGGCGGAGATACGCAGTATTTT. The chain carries TRBV9 and TRBJ2-3; 8 nucleotides match TRBD1. This CDR3 has 15 amino acids. Germline CDR1 and CDR2: SGDLS and YYNGEE. The V segment lost 2 bases and the J segment 5 bases; nucleotides outside the gene matches: 7.

This chain joins TRBV25-1 and TRBJ1-1, with D possibly being TRBD1 (5 bases). Germline V lookup: CDR1 MGHDK, CDR2 SYGVNS. The V and J ends lost 3 bases and 1 base respectively, with 12 bases between them. The length of the CDR3 is 15 residues. The chain's CDR3 is CASSDTFTGNTEAFF. The CDR3 nucleotides read TGTGCCAGCAGTGACACCTTTACAGGGAACACTGAAGCTTTCTTT.

The rearrangement links TRBV5-4 to TRBJ2-1, with 9 positions matching TRBD2. From germline, CDR1 is SGHNT and CDR2 YYREEE (reference sequence). The V segment lost 4 bases and the J segment 3 bases; nucleotides outside the gene matches: 5. The length of the CDR3 is 15 residues. The CDR3 DNA reads as TGTGCCAGCAGCCCCGGGACTAGCTTCTACAATGAGCAGTTCTTC. Its translation: CASSPGTSFYNEQFF.

V is TRBV2 and J is TRBJ2-2; D is perhaps TRBD1 (5 bases). The CDR3 spans 12 residues. The V end was cut by 3 bases, the J end by 6 bases, with 5 bases between. Germline values: CDR1 SNHLY, CDR2 FYNNEI. CDR3 in amino acids: CASSEGPGELFF. As DNA, the CDR3 is TGTGCCAGCAGTGAGGGGCCCGGGGAGCTGTTTTTT.

The chain employs TRBV30 and TRBJ2-1, with D possibly being TRBD2 (6 bases). Germline V lookup: CDR1 GTSNPN, CDR2 SVGIG (reference sequence). The V end lost 5 bases, the J end lost 4 bases, and 6 bases lay between the germline ends. This CDR3 is built from 11 residues. The CDR3 DNA reads TGTGCCTGGCGGGGGTACAATGAGCAGTTCTTC. Residues: CAWRGYNEQFF.

The sample holds one count of this clone. The V and J genes are TRBV6-5 and TRBJ1-6; 8 nucleotides match TRBD1. Losses at the gene ends were 2 bases for V and 10 bases for J; bases not matched to a gene: 4. Germline V gene sequence: CDR1 MNHEY, CDR2 SVGAGI. The CDR3 consists of 14 residues. The DNA for the CDR3 is TGTGCCAGCAGTTACGTGACAGGGGACTCACCCCTCCACTTT. As protein: CASSYVTGDSPLHF.